The 6 T cell receptor beta chains given below trace back to one sample, sequenced in a study of CD4 T cells in relation to SARS-CoV-2 and coronaviruses. Repertoires were generated with immunoSEQ multiplex PCR, while TCRdb's copy carries only in-frame clones and drops some. The sample has 35,000 to 40,000 clones, roughly 90% seen once. The material sequenced was memory CD4+ T cells from PBMCs. These receptor sequences come from an adult with COVID-19.

The rearrangement joins TRBV18 to TRBJ2-5; the match to TRBD2 covers 7 bases. The germline CDR1 and CDR2 sequences are KGHSH and LQKENI. The CDR3 loop spans 15 amino acids. V lost 2 bases to trimming and J lost 1 base; unmatched junction nucleotides: 4. CDR3 region: CASSPGEGGQETQYF. The CDR3 DNA sequence: TGTGCCAGCTCACCAGGGGAGGGCGGCCAAGAGACCCAGTACTTC.

The V and J genes are TRBV6-1 and TRBJ2-7; 10 bases are shared with TRBD1. This CDR3 region has 15 residues. Germline loops: CDR1 MNHNS, CDR2 SASEGT. The ends lost 0 bases at V and 4 bases at J; junction bases unmatched: 3. The CDR3, as DNA: TGTGCCAGCAGTGAAGCCCCGGGACAGGGGTACGAGCAGTACTTC. Translation gives CASSEAPGQGYEQYF.

The chain employs TRBV5-6 and TRBJ1-1; TRBD1 is a possible D gene (5 bases). CDR3 size: 17 residues. CDR1 is SGHDT, CDR2 YYEEEE, per germline. V lost 2 bases to trimming and J lost 4 bases, with 21 bases between them. The CDR3 sequence is CASSLIHGGKGFTEAFF. CDR3 bases: TGTGCCAGCAGCTTAATTCATGGGGGGAAAGGGTTCACTGAAGCTTTCTTT.

This clone was seen a few times. V is TRBV9 and J is TRBJ2-7; TRBD2 matches 7 bases. The CDR3 consists of 15 residues. The V gene end was trimmed by 3 bases and the J gene end by 2 bases; junction bases not matched to a gene: 8. Germline CDR1 reads SGDLS; CDR2 reads YYNGEE. The CDR3 nucleotides read TGTGCCAGCAGCGCGATCCGGGACTACACCTACGAGCAGTACTTC. Amino acids: CASSAIRDYTYEQYF.

V is TRBV9 and J is TRBJ2-7; the D gene could be TRBD1 or TRBD2 (5 bases each). CDR1 SGDLS and CDR2 YYNGEE come from the germline V gene. V gave up 3 bases and J gave up 3 bases, with 19 bases separating them. This CDR3 is 16 amino acids long. In DNA, the CDR3 is TGTGCCAGCAGCGCTCAATCCGGGACGGCATACTACGAGCAGTACTTC. This translates into CASSAQSGTAYYEQYF.

This clone occurred once. The chain combines TRBV30 with TRBJ1-5; D might be TRBD1 (6 bases). CDR3 length: 13 residues. V lost 3 bases to trimming and J lost 3 bases, with 9 bases between them. Germline CDR1 GTSNPN, CDR2 SVGIG (reference sequence). In nucleotides, the CDR3 is TGTGCCTGGAGGGACAGTGACAATCAGCCCCAGCATTTT. It is translated as CAWRDSDNQPQHF.